This TCR beta chain was found in a study of molecular identifiers for immune sequencing clone quantification. As for this clonotype: Its antigen is currently unknown. A read error may explain this, as a much larger clone is one base away.

Source material for naive CD8 libraries was about 19,000 to 1,000,000 sorted cells, with 10%, 30% or 50% RNA. Sorting was used to obtain naive CD8 T cells (CD8+CD4-CCR7+CD45RA+). General observations from the study: In CMV-specific effectors, clones above 20 copies held over 98% of molecules; naive, under 1%.

The CDR3 consists of 14 residues. Germline V gene lookup returns CDR1 SQVTM and CDR2 ANQGSEA. V was pared by 3 bases and J by 4 bases, with 16 bases between. Methods described previously, with TCR primers listed, were used for bulk TCR libraries. MiXCR, applied by TCRdb to the PCR reads, yields one record per CDR3 protein. Among around 460,000 distinct CDR3 sequences listed, over 20% were seen once. The chain recombines TRBV29-1 with TRBJ2-7; D possibly corresponds to TRBD1 (6 bases). The sequenced material came from naive CD8+ T cells from blood, with Jurkat cell RNA spiked in. The sample's subset: FACS-sorted CD8+CD4-CCR7+CD45RA+ naive T cells. The clonotype comes from a human donor in good health. Some libraries in this study had Jurkat cell RNA spiked in. This CDR3 reads CSVEFLGARYEQYF. The DNA of the CDR3 is TGCAGCGTTGAGTTCCTGGGGGCGCGGTACGAGCAGTACTTC.